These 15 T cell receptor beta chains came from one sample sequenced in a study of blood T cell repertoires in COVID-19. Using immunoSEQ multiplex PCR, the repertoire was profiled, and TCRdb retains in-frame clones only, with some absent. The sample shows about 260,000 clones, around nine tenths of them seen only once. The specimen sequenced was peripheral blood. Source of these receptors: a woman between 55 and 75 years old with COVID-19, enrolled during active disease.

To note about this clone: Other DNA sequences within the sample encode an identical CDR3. The CDR3 region is CASSFRGSPLHF. In nucleotides, the CDR3 is TGTGCCAGCAGTTTCCGGGGTTCACCCCTCCACTTT. This sequence joins TRBV28 and TRBJ1-6; no firm D call. From germline, CDR1 is MDHEN and CDR2 SYDVKM. V lost 3 bases and J 9 bases, leaving 6 bases between the germline ends. This CDR3 comprises 12 residues.

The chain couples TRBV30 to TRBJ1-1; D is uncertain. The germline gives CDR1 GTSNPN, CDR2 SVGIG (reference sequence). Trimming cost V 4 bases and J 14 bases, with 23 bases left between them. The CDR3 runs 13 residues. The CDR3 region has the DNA TGTGCCTGGATGCGGCAGCGGCTATCCCAGAGCTTCTTT. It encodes CAWMRQRLSQSFF. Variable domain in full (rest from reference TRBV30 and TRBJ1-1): SQTIHQWPATLVQPVGSPLSLECTVEGTSNPNLYWYRQAAGRGLQLLFYSVGIGQISSEVPQNLSASRPQDRQFILSSKKLLLSDSGFYLCAWMRQRLSQSFFGQGTRLTVV.

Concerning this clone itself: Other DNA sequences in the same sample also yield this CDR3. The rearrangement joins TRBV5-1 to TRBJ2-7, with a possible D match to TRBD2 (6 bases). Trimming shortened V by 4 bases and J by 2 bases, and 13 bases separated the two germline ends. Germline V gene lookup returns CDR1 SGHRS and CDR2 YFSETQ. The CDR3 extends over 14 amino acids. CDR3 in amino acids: CASSLRGPPYEQYF. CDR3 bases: TGCGCCAGCAGCCTGCGGGGTCCCCCCTACGAGCAGTACTTC.

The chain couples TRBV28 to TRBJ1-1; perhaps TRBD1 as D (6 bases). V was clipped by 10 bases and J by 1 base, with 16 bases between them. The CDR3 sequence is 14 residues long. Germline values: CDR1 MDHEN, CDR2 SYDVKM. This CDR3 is CATRGGFENTEAFF. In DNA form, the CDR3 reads TGTGCCACTAGGGGGGGGTTTGAGAACACTGAAGCTTTCTTT.

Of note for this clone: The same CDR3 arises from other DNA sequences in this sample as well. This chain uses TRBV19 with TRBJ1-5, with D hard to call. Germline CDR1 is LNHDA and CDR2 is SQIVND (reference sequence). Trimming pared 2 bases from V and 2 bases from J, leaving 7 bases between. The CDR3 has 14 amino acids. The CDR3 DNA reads TGTGCCAGTAGTATACCTGGAGGCAATCAGCCCCAGCATTTT. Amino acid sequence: CASSIPGGNQPQHF.

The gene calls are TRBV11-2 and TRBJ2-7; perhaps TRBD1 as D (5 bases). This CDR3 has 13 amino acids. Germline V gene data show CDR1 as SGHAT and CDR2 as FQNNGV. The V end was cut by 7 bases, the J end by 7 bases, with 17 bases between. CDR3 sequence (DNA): TGTGCCAGCACCCCGTCTCCCTCAGGGGAGCAGTACTTC. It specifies CASTPSPSGEQYF.

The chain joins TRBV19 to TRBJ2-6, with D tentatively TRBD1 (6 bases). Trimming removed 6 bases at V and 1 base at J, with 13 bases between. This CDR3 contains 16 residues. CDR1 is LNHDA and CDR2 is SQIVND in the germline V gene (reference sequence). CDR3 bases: TGTGCCAGTAGGAACCCGACAGGTTCTGGGGCCAACGTCCTGACTTTC. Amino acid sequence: CASRNPTGSGANVLTF.

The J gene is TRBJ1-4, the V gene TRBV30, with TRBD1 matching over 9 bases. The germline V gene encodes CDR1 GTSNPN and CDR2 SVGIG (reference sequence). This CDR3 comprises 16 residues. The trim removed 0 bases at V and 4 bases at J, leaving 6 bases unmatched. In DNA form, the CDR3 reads TGTGCCTGGAGTGTTGGGACAGGGCCGTATAATGAAAAACTGTTTTTT. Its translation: CAWSVGTGPYNEKLFF.

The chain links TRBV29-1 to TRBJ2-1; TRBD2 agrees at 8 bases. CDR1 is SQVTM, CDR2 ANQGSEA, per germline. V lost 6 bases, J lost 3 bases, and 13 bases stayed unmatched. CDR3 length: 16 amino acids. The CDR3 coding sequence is TGCAGCGTGAGGGGAATAGCGGGACCTTTCTACAATGAGCAGTTCTTC. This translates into CSVRGIAGPFYNEQFF.

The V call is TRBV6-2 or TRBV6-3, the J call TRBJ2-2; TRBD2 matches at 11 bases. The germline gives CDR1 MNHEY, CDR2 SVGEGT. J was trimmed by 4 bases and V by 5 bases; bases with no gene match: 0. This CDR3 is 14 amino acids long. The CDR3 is CASSGLAGTGELFF. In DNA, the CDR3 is TGTGCCAGCAGTGGACTAGCGGGCACCGGGGAGCTGTTTTTT.

The CDR3: CASSLRQGGETQYF. DNA of the CDR3: TGTGCCAGCAGCTTAAGACAGGGCGGTGAGACCCAGTACTTC. This chain connects TRBV7-2 to TRBJ2-5, with 7 positions matching TRBD1. CDR1 SGHTA and CDR2 FQGNSA come from the germline V gene. J was trimmed by 5 bases and V by 2 bases; bases with no gene match: 5. The CDR3 has 14 residues.

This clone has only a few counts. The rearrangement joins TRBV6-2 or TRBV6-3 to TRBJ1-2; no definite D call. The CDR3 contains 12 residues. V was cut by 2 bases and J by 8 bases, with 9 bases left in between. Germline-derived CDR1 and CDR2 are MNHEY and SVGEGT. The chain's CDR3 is CASSYPSGGYTF. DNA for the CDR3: TGTGCCAGCAGTTACCCATCGGGGGGCTACACCTTC.

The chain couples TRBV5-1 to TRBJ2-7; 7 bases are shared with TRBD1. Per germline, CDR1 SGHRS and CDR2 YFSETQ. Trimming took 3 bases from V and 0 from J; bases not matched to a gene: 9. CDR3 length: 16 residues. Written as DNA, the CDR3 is TGCGCCAGCAGCTGGGCTCCGGGACAGAGCTCCTACGAGCAGTACTTC. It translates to CASSWAPGQSSYEQYF. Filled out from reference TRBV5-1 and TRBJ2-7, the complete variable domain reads KAGVTQTPRYLIKTRGQQVTLSCSPISGHRSVSWYQQTPGQGLQFLFEYFSETQRNKGNFPGRFSGRQFSNSRSEMNVSTLELGDSALYLCASSWAPGQSSYEQYFGPGTRLTVT.

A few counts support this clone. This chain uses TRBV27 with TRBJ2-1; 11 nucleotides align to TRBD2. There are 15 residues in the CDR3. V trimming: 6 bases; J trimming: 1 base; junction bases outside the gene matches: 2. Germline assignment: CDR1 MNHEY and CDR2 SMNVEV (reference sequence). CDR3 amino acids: CASRPSGRSYNEQFF. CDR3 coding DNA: TGTGCCAGCAGACCTAGCGGGAGGTCCTACAATGAGCAGTTCTTC.

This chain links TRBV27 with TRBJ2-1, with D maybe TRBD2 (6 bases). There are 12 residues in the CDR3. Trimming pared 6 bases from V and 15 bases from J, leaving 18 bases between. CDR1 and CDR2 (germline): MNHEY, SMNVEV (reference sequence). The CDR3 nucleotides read TGTGCCAGCAGATGGACTATATATCGCCCGTTCTTC. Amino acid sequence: CASRWTIYRPFF.